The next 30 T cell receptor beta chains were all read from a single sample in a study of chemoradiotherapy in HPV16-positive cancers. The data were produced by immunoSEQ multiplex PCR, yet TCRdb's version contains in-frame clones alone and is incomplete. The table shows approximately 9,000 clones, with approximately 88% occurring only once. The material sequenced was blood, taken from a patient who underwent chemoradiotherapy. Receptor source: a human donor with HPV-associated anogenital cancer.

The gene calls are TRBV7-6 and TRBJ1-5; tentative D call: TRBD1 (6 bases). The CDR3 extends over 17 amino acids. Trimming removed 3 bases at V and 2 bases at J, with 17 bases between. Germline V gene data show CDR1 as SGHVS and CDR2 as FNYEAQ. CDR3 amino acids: CASSLDSSTGGNQPQHF. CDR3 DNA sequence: TGTGCCAGCAGCTTGGACAGCTCGACCGGGGGCAATCAGCCCCAGCATTTT.

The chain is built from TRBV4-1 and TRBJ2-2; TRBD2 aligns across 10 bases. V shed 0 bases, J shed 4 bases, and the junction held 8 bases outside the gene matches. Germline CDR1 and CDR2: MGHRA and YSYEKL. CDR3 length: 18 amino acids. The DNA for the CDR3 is TGCGCCAGCAGCCAAGAGGGGCTAGCGGGAGCTGGCACCGGGGAGCTGTTTTTT. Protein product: CASSQEGLAGAGTGELFF.

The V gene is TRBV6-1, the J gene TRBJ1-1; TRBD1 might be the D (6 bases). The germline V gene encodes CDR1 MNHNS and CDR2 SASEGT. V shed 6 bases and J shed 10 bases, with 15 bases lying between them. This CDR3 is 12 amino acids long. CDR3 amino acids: CASSGNRVGAFF. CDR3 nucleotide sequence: TGTGCCAGCAGCGGGAACAGGGTTGGAGCTTTCTTT.

Here the CDR3 reads CASSWGAVSTDTQYF. CDR3 in DNA: TGTGCCAGCAGCTGGGGAGCGGTTAGCACAGATACGCAGTATTTT. V usage is TRBV5-4 and J usage is TRBJ2-3, with D maybe TRBD2 (5 bases). V lost 3 bases to trimming and J lost 0 bases, with 11 bases between them. Germline-derived CDR1 and CDR2 are SGHNT and YYREEE (reference sequence). This CDR3 is 15 amino acids long.

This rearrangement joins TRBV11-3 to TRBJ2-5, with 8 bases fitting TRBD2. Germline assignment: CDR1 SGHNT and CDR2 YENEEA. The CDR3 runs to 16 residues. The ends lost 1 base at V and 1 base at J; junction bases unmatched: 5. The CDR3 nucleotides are TGTGCCAGCAGCTTAGGGAGCGGGGGCCCCCAAGAGACCCAGTACTTC. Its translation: CASSLGSGGPQETQYF.

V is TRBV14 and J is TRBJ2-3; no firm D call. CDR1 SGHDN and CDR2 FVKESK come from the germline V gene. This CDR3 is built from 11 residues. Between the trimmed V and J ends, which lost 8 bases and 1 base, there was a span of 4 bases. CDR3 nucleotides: TGTGCCAGCGGGCGCACAGATACGCAGTATTTT. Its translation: CASGRTDTQYF.

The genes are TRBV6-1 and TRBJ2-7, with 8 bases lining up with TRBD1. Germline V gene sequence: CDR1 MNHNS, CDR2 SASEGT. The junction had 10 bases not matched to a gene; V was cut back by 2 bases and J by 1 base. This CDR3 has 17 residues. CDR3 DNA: TGTGCCAGCAGTGAAAGGAAGCTACGGGACAGGTCCTACGAGCAGTACTTC. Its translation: CASSERKLRDRSYEQYF.

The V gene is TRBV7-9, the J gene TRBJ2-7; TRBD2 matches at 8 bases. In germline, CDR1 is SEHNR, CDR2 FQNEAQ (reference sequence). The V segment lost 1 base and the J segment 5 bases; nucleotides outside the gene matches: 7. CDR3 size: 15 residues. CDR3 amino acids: CASSLVTGGPDEQYF. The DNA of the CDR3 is TGTGCCAGCAGCTTAGTTACGGGAGGGCCGGACGAGCAGTACTTC.

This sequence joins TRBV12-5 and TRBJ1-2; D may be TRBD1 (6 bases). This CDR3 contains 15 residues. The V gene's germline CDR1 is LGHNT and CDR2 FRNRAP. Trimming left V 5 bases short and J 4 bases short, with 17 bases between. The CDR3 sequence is CASGLFGGSGYGYTF. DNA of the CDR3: TGTGCTAGTGGTCTATTCGGGGGCTCCGGCTATGGCTACACCTTC.

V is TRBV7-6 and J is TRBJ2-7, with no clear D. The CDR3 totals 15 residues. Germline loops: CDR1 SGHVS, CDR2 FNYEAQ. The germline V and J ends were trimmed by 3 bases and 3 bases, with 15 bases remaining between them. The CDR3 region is CASSFGPDGGYEQYF. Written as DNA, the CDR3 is TGTGCCAGCAGCTTCGGGCCGGACGGCGGCTACGAGCAGTACTTC.

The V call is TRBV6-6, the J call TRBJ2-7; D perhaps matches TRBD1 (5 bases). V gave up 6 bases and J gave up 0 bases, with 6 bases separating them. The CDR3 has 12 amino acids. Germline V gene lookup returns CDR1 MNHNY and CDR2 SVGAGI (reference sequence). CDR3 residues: CASRGASYEQYF. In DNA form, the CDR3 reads TGTGCCAGCAGAGGGGCCTCCTACGAGCAGTACTTC.

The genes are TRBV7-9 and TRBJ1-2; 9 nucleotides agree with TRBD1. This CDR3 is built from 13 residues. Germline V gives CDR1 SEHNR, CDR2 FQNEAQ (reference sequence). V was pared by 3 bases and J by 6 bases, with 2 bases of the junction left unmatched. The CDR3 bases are TGTGCCAGCAGCTTCGGGACAGGGCATGGCTACACCTTC. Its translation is CASSFGTGHGYTF.

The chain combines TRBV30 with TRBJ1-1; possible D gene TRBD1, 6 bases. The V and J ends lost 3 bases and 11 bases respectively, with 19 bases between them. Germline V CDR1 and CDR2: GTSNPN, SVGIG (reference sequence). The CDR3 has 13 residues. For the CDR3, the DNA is TGTGCCTGGAGAGGGACATCAGAAACAGGGGCTTTCTTT. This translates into CAWRGTSETGAFF.

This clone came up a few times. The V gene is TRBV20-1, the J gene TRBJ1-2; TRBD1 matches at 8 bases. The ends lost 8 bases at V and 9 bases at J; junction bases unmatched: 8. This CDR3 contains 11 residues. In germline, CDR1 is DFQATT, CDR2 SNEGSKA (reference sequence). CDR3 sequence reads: CSPEQGGSYTF. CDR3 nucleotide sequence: TGCAGTCCTGAACAGGGGGGAAGCTACACCTTC.

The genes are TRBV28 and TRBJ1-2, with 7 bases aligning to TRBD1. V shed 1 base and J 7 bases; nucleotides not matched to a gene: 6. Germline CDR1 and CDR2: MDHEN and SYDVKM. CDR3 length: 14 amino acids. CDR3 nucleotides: TGTGCCAGCAGTTTATTACAGGGGTGGGGTGGCTACACCTTC. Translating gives CASSLLQGWGGYTF.

As DNA, the CDR3 is TGTGCCAGCACAGGGGCCGCTAACATGAACACTGAAGCTTTCTTT. Its protein product is CASTGAANMNTEAFF. The gene calls are TRBV6-1 and TRBJ1-1; D might be TRBD1 (6 bases). CDR1 MNHNS and CDR2 SASEGT come from the germline V gene. The CDR3 loop spans 15 amino acids. Trimming shortened V by 7 bases and J by 0 bases, and 15 bases separated the two germline ends.

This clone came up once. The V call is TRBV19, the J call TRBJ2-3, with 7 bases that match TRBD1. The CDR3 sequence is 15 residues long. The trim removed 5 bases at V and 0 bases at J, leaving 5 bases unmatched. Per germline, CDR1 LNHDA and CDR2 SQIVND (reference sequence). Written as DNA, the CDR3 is TGTGCCAGTAGTCCCCGGACAGGAAGCACAGATACGCAGTATTTT. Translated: CASSPRTGSTDTQYF.

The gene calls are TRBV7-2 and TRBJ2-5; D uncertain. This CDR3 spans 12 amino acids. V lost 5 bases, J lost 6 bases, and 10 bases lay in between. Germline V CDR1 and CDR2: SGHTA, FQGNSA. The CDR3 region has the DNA TGTGCCAGCAGCATAATATTTCAGACCCAGTACTTC. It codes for CASSIIFQTQYF.

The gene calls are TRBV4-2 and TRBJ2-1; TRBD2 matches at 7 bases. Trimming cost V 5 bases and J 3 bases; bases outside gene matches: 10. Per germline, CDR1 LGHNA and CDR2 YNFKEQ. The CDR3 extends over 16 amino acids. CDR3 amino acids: CASSEVASGHYNEQFF. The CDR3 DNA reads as TGTGCCAGCAGCGAGGTCGCTAGCGGCCACTACAATGAGCAGTTCTTC.

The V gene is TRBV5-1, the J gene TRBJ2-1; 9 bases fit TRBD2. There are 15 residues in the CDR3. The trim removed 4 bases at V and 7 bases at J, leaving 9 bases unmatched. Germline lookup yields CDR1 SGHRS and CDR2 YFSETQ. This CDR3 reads CASSVAGADWNEQFF. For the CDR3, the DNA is TGCGCCAGCAGCGTAGCGGGGGCCGACTGGAATGAGCAGTTCTTC.

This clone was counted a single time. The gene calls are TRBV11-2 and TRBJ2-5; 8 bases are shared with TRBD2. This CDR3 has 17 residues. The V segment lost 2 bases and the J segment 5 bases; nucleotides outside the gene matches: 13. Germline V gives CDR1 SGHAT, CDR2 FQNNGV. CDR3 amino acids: CASSLSRGGVGAETQYF. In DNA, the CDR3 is TGTGCCAGCAGCTTATCTCGGGGGGGTGTTGGTGCGGAGACCCAGTACTTC.

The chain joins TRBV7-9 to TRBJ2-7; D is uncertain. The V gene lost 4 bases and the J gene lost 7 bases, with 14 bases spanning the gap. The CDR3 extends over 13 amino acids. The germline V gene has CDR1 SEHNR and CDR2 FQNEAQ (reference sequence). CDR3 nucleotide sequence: TGTGCCAGCAGCTGGGCTCAGGTGGGTGAGCAGTACTTC. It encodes CASSWAQVGEQYF. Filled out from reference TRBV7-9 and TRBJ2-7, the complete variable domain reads DTGVSQNPRHKITKRGQNVTFRCDPISEHNRLYWYRQTLGQGPEFLTYFQNEAQLEKSRLLSDRFSAERPKGSFSTLEIQRTEQGDSAMYLCASSWAQVGEQYFGPGTRLTVT.

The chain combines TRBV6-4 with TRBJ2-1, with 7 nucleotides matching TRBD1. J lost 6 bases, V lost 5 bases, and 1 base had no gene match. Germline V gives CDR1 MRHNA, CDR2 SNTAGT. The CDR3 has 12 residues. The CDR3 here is CASSRDSNEQFF. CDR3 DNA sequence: TGTGCCAGCAGTCGGGACAGCAATGAGCAGTTCTTC.

In nucleotides, the CDR3 is TGTGCCAGCAGCCAAATCCCGATCATTGGGGGGGGAGAGACCCAGTACTTC. It yields the protein CASSQIPIIGGGETQYF. This sequence joins TRBV4-2 and TRBJ2-5; TRBD2 matches 7 bases. Germline values: CDR1 LGHNA, CDR2 YNFKEQ. CDR3 length: 17 amino acids. V was clipped by 2 bases and J by 4 bases; unmatched bases: 13.

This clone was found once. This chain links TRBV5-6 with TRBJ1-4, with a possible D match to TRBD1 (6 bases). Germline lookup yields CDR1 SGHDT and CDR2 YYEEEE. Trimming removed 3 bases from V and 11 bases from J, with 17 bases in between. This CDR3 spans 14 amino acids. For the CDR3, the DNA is TGTGCCAGCAGCTCACAGGGCGAGAGAGGGAAACTGTTTTTT. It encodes CASSSQGERGKLFF.

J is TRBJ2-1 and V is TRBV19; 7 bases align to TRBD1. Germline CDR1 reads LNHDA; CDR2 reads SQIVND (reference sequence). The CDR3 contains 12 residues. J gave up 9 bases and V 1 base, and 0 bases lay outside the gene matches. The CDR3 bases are TGTGCCAGTAGTATAGGACAGGGTGAGCAGTTCTTC. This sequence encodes CASSIGQGEQFF.

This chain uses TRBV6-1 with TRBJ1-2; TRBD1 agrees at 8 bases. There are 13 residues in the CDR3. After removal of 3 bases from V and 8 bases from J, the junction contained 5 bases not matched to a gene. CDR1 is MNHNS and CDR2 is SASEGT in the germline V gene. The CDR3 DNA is TGTGCCAGCAGTGACCAGGGGGCGACCGGCTACACCTTC. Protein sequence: CASSDQGATGYTF.

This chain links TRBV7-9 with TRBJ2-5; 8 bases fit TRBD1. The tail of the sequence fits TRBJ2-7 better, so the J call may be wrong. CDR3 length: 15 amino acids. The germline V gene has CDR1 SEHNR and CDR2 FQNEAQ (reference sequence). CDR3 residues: CASSSTGTGSYEQYF. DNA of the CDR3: TGTGCCAGCAGCTCGACCGGGACAGGCTCCTACGAGCAGTACTTC.

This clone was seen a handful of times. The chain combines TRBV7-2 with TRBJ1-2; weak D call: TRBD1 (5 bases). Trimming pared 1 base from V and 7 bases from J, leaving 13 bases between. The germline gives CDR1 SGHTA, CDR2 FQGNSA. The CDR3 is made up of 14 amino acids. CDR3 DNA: TGTGCCAGCAGCTTAGGGGTTGTGCAGGGTGGCTACACCTTC. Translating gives CASSLGVVQGGYTF.

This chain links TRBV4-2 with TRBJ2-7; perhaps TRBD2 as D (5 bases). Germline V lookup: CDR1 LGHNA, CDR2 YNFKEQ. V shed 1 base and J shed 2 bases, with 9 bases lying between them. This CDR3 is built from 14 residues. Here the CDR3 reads CASSQVASPYEQYF. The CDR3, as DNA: TGTGCCAGCAGCCAAGTCGCTAGCCCCTACGAGCAGTACTTC.